This is a list of T cell receptor beta chains from one sample in a study of T cells in Graves' hyperthyroidism and ophthalmopathy. TCRdb reprocessed the multiplex PCR reads with MiXCR, giving one entry per CDR3 protein. This sample has hundreds of thousands of distinct CDR3 sequences; roughly 15% occur once, and the top ten carry 3.5% to 4.5%. The sample taken for sequencing was blood. The receptors stem from a woman between 40 and 50 years old with Graves' ophthalmopathy. CDR3s include the opening cysteine and the closing phenylalanine or tryptophan. D genes are given only for firm matches. Size tells how often a clone was seen (once, few, many) or the class of an expanded clone, and some rows leave it out.

d_gene	v_gene	abundance	j_gene	len	CDR3aa	CDR3nt
.	TRBV20-1	many	TRBJ2-5	13	CSATWGAGETQYF	TGCAGCGCCACGTGGGGCGCAGGGGAGACCCAGTACTTC
TRBD1	TRBV5-1	many	TRBJ2-2	13	CASRTGSTGELFF	TGCGCCAGCCGGACAGGGTCGACCGGGGAGCTGTTTTTT
TRBD2	TRBV9	many	TRBJ2-7	16	CASGPDLSGAPYEQYF	TGTGCCAGCGGTCCAGACCTTAGCGGGGCCCCCTACGAGCAGTACTTC
.	TRBV6-5	many	TRBJ2-7	16	CASSYKPGTAHYEQYF	TGTGCCAGCAGTTACAAGCCCGGGACGGCCCACTACGAGCAGTACTTC
.	TRBV29-1	.	TRBJ1-2	12	CSGGQGQGGYTF	TGCAGCGGAGGGCAGGGCCAAGGGGGCTACACCTTC
.	TRBV7-2	once	TRBJ2-5	14	CASSFARGRETQYF	TGTGCCAGCAGCTTTGCCCGGGGGAGGGAGACCCAGTACTTC
.	TRBV6-5	many	TRBJ1-1	14	CASSRAGRATEAFF	TGTGCCAGCAGTAGGGCCGGTCGCGCCACTGAAGCTTTCTTT
TRBD2	TRBV28	many	TRBJ2-5	14	CASSQAGARETQYF	TGTGCCAGCAGCCAAGCGGGAGCCCGGGAGACCCAGTACTTC
TRBD2	TRBV11-2	many	TRBJ2-5	16	CASSTMGLAGEETQYF	TGTGCCAGCAGCACTATGGGACTAGCGGGAGAAGAGACCCAGTACTTC
TRBD2	TRBV10-3	.	TRBJ2-5	15	CASRIEGLAQETQYF	TGTGCCAGCAGAATAGAGGGACTAGCCCAAGAGACCCAGTACTTC
.	TRBV6-5	many	TRBJ2-5	16	CASSYSVAQGQETQYF	TGTGCCAGCAGTTACTCAGTAGCACAGGGCCAAGAGACCCAGTACTTC
.	TRBV18	many	TRBJ1-1	16	CASSTTAHRVNTEAFF	TGTGCCAGCTCCACCACCGCTCACAGGGTGAACACTGAAGCTTTCTTT
.	TRBV7-2	many	TRBJ2-5	16	CASSRYVGGTKETQYF	TGTGCCAGCAGCAGATACGTGGGCGGGACAAAAGAGACCCAGTACTTC
TRBD1	TRBV7-2	.	TRBJ2-4	16	CASSPETGGAKNIQYF	TGTGCCAGCAGCCCCGAGACAGGGGGAGCCAAAAACATTCAGTACTTC
TRBD1	TRBV10-3	.	TRBJ2-7	15	CAISDGTGGFYEQYF	TGTGCCATCAGTGATGGGACAGGGGGGTTCTACGAGCAGTACTTC
.	TRBV12-3/TRBV12-4	many	TRBJ1-2	14	CASSPAWEDYGYTF	TGTGCCAGCAGCCCAGCCTGGGAGGACTATGGCTACACCTTC
.	TRBV11-2	.	TRBJ2-5	17	CASSFETSRMGLETQYF	TGTGCCAGCAGCTTCGAGACTTCCCGTATGGGCTTAGAGACCCAGTACTTC
TRBD1	TRBV24-1	many	TRBJ1-5	16	CATSDTGQGVNQPQHF	TGTGCCACCAGTGACACGGGACAGGGGGTCAATCAGCCCCAGCATTTT
.	TRBV5-1	many	TRBJ2-2	16	CASSLRGYPTTGELFF	TGCGCCAGCAGCTTGAGGGGATACCCGACGACCGGGGAGCTGTTTTTT
.	TRBV7-2	many	TRBJ1-1	15	CASSLDPPSRTEAFF	TGTGCCAGCAGCTTAGATCCGCCAAGTCGGACTGAAGCTTTCTTT
TRBD1	TRBV30	many	TRBJ2-7	12	CAWSVTGEEQYF	TGTGCCTGGAGTGTGACAGGGGAAGAGCAGTACTTC
TRBD1	TRBV27	.	TRBJ2-7	13	CASSRGDRAKQYF	TGTGCCAGCAGCCGGGGGGACAGGGCGAAGCAGTACTTC
.	TRBV28	.	TRBJ1-3	12	CASNGSGNTIYF	TGTGCCAGCAACGGGTCCGGAAACACCATATATTTT
TRBD2	TRBV24-1	once	TRBJ2-7	19	CATSDPPWGIGTIRYEQYF	TGTGCCACCAGTGACCCCCCCTGGGGTATCGGGACTATCCGCTACGAGCAGTACTTC
.	TRBV10-3	many	TRBJ1-5	15	CAISEMKNSNQPQHF	TGTGCCATCAGCGAGATGAAAAATAGCAATCAGCCCCAGCATTTT
.	TRBV29-1	.	TRBJ2-2	13	CSVFGGSTGELFF	TGCAGCGTTTTCGGGGGCAGCACCGGGGAGCTGTTTTTT
.	TRBV28	many	TRBJ1-5	18	CASSSRRPKWGSNQPQHF	TGTGCCAGCAGTTCAAGACGGCCGAAGTGGGGTAGCAATCAGCCCCAGCATTTT
TRBD1	TRBV27	many	TRBJ2-7	14	CASRPGQGRLGQYF	TGTGCCAGCAGGCCGGGACAGGGGAGACTAGGGCAGTACTTC
.	TRBV4-1	few	TRBJ2-4	17	CASSPPAGSLAKNIQYF	TGCGCCAGCAGCCCGCCGGCGGGGTCCTTAGCCAAAAACATTCAGTACTTC
.	TRBV11-2	few	TRBJ2-5	15	CASSRWAPIQETQYF	TGTGCCAGCAGCCGCTGGGCGCCCATACAAGAGACCCAGTACTTC
.	TRBV5-1	.	TRBJ2-5	16	CASRNRGRVGQETQYF	TGCGCCAGTAGAAACCGGGGTAGAGTTGGCCAAGAGACCCAGTACTTC
.	TRBV12-3/TRBV12-4	many	TRBJ1-2	12	CATSTENYGYTF	TGTGCCACCTCGACAGAGAACTATGGCTACACCTTC
TRBD2	TRBV12-3/TRBV12-4	many	TRBJ2-7	13	CASSGTTTREQYF	TGTGCCAGCTCCGGGACTACGACTCGGGAGCAGTACTTC
.	TRBV7-3	.	TRBJ1-1	13	CAGSSGINTEAFF	TGTGCCGGCAGCTCAGGTATCAACACTGAAGCTTTCTTT
.	TRBV7-8	few	TRBJ2-7	14	CASSLQPGSYEQYF	TGTGCCAGCAGCTTACAGCCTGGATCCTACGAGCAGTACTTC
.	TRBV7-9	many	TRBJ2-4	14	CASSFHLDWDIQYF	TGTGCCAGCAGTTTCCACCTAGATTGGGACATTCAGTACTTC
.	TRBV11-2	many	TRBJ1-1	13	CASSLDQWIEAFF	TGTGCCAGCAGCTTAGACCAGTGGATAGAAGCTTTCTTT
TRBD2	TRBV6-2/TRBV6-3	many	TRBJ2-5	15	CASSYMGGRLETQYF	TGTGCCAGCAGTTACATGGGAGGGAGGTTGGAGACCCAGTACTTC
TRBD2	TRBV27	many	TRBJ2-1	16	CASSSWTSHSYNEQFF	TGTGCCAGCAGTTCCTGGACTAGCCACTCCTACAATGAGCAGTTCTTC
TRBD1	TRBV25-1	few	TRBJ2-1	11	CASRKGAEQFF	TGTGCCAGCAGGAAGGGGGCGGAGCAGTTCTTC